This entry lists 21 T cell receptor beta chains sequenced from one sample in a study of early T cells in non-severe SARS-CoV-2 infection. TCRdb redid the calling of the 5' RACE reads with MiXCR, one entry per CDR3 protein. The sample includes around 83,000 distinct CDR3 sequences, more than 9% of them seen just once. The sequencing here drew on whole blood, taken at baseline. The receptors were gathered from an adult who was a healthcare worker with PCR-confirmed SARS-CoV-2 infection or an uninfected control (not recorded which).

Relative to its sample, this clonotype is medium-sized. This sequence joins TRBV2 and TRBJ1-5; D call uncertain. Germline-derived CDR1 and CDR2 are SNHLY and FYNNEI. With 8 bases removed from V and 3 bases from J, the gap between germline ends came to 11 bases. The CDR3 loop spans 13 amino acids. This CDR3 reads CASRPGINQPQHF. CDR3 nucleotide sequence: TGTGCCAGCCGTCCGGGAATCAATCAGCCCCAGCATTTT. The variable domain in full, with the rest retrieved from reference TRBV2 and TRBJ1-5, is EPEVTQTPSHQVTQMGQEVILRCVPISNHLYFYWYRQILGQKVEFLVSFYNNEISEKSEIFDDQFSVERPDGSNFTLKIRSTKLEDSAMYFCASRPGINQPQHFGDGTRLSIL.

This clonotype was picked up many times. The rearrangement joins TRBV7-9 to TRBJ2-5; D is possibly TRBD2 (6 bases). CDR3 length: 14 amino acids. Germline V gene sequence: CDR1 SEHNR, CDR2 FQNEAQ (reference sequence). Trimming left V 0 bases short and J 1 base short, with 6 bases between. CDR3 loop: CASSLAGGQETQYF. The CDR3 DNA reads as TGTGCCAGCAGCTTAGCGGGGGGCCAAGAGACCCAGTACTTC.

This clonotype has only a few counts. V gene TRBV5-1 combines with J gene TRBJ1-2; TRBD1 might be the D (5 bases). The germline CDR1 and CDR2 sequences are SGHRS and YFSETQ. Trimming pared 0 bases from V and 0 bases from J, leaving 15 bases between. This CDR3 is 17 amino acids long. The CDR3 here is CASSLAKGPSSNYGYTF. For the CDR3, the DNA is TGCGCCAGCAGCTTGGCCAAGGGACCGTCATCTAACTATGGCTACACCTTC.

The chain uses TRBV6-5 and TRBJ2-1, with 8 bases fitting TRBD2. CDR3 length: 14 residues. Trimming at V came to 7 bases and at J to 7 bases, leaving 9 bases not matched to a gene. Germline V gene lookup returns CDR1 MNHEY and CDR2 SVGAGI. CDR3 in DNA: TGTGCCAGCATTCCTCTAGCGGGTGGGAATGAGCAGTTCTTC. This sequence encodes CASIPLAGGNEQFF.

The V gene is TRBV3-1, the J gene TRBJ2-3, with D hard to call. The V gene lost 0 bases and the J gene lost 5 bases, with 18 bases spanning the gap. Germline V gene sequence: CDR1 LGHDT, CDR2 YNNKEL (reference sequence). The CDR3 is made up of 17 amino acids. The CDR3 spells CASSQDGSGPAGDTQYF. CDR3 bases: TGTGCCAGCAGCCAAGATGGGTCAGGCCCGGCAGGAGATACGCAGTATTTT.

V and J are TRBV6-1 and TRBJ2-2; D call uncertain. This CDR3 is built from 15 residues. Trimming took off 1 base at V and 0 bases at J, with 6 bases between the two ends. Germline CDR1 is MNHNS and CDR2 is SASEGT. The CDR3 DNA is TGTGCCAGCAGTGAAGAGCCTGCGAACACCGGGGAGCTGTTTTTT. Protein: CASSEEPANTGELFF.

J is TRBJ2-5 and V is TRBV20-1, with 9 bases fitting TRBD1. The V segment lost 5 bases and the J segment 2 bases; nucleotides outside the gene matches: 6. The V gene's germline CDR1 is DFQATT and CDR2 SNEGSKA (reference sequence). The CDR3 sequence is 14 residues long. CDR3 DNA: TGCAGTGCTTCCGGACAGGGGCCTCAAGAGACCCAGTACTTC. It specifies CSASGQGPQETQYF.

This clonotype was seen repeatedly, ten times or more. The genes are TRBV12-3 or TRBV12-4 and TRBJ2-1; D uncertain. Trimming shortened V by 4 bases and J by 4 bases, and 11 bases separated the two germline ends. The CDR3 is made up of 14 amino acids. CDR3 protein: CASSSSRRYNEQFF. The CDR3 bases are TGTGCCAGCAGTTCATCAAGGCGTTACAATGAGCAGTTCTTC.

Ten or more counts support this clonotype. The V gene is TRBV5-6, the J gene TRBJ2-5; a weak D match, TRBD2 (6 bases). Trimming shortened V by 3 bases and J by 4 bases, and 19 bases separated the two germline ends. Germline V gene data show CDR1 as SGHDT and CDR2 as YYEEEE. CDR3 length equals 16 residues. CDR3 region: CASSSIAGGIPETQYF. The CDR3 bases are TGTGCCAGCAGCTCCATCGCTGGGGGGATCCCAGAGACCCAGTACTTC.

This chain connects TRBV10-2 to TRBJ1-1; tentative D call: TRBD1 (5 bases). CDR3 length equals 13 residues. The V end was cut by 6 bases, the J end by 6 bases, with 14 bases between. Germline assignment: CDR1 WSHSY and CDR2 SAAADI. The CDR3 region is CASRSDWGAEAFF. The CDR3 nucleotides read TGCGCCAGCAGATCGGATTGGGGCGCTGAAGCTTTCTTT.

This clonotype has just a few counts. The chain uses TRBV29-1 and TRBJ1-1; the D is unclear. Germline V gene data show CDR1 as SQVTM and CDR2 as ANQGSEA. The CDR3 loop spans 10 amino acids. V gave up 3 bases and J gave up 11 bases, with 10 bases separating them. For the CDR3, the DNA is TGCAGCGTTGAGCTCGACCAGGCTTTCTTT. Amino acid sequence: CSVELDQAFF.

The chain is built from TRBV6-6 and TRBJ1-2; TRBD1 is a possible D gene (5 bases). Trimming took off 6 bases at V and 4 bases at J, with 15 bases between the two ends. The V gene's germline CDR1 is MNHNY and CDR2 SVGAGI (reference sequence). This CDR3 is 14 amino acids long. The CDR3 loop is CASSPRRGIYGYTF. The CDR3 bases are TGTGCCAGCAGCCCCAGGCGGGGGATCTATGGCTACACCTTC.

This clonotype was detected ten times or more. The chain couples TRBV6-1 to TRBJ2-3; TRBD2 agrees at 10 bases. This CDR3 spans 19 amino acids. CDR1 and CDR2 (germline): MNHNS, SASEGT. The V segment lost 2 bases and the J segment 1 base; nucleotides outside the gene matches: 12. CDR3 DNA sequence: TGTGCCAGCAGTGAATCCCCCCCGGTAGCGGGAGGACGCACAGATACGCAGTATTTT. Translated, it gives CASSESPPVAGGRTDTQYF.

At least ten counts were recorded for this clonotype. This chain connects TRBV18 to TRBJ1-1; possible D gene TRBD1, 5 bases. V shed 3 bases and J shed 7 bases, with 12 bases lying between them. The CDR3 spans 13 residues. CDR1 and CDR2 (germline): KGHSH, LQKENI. In nucleotides, the CDR3 is TGTGCCAGCTCACCCTGGGCAGGGATTGAAGCTTTCTTT. Its protein product is CASSPWAGIEAFF.

The table lists this clonotype with many counts. This chain uses TRBV7-2 with TRBJ2-7; D gene uncertain. The CDR3 spans 12 residues. Trimming removed 5 bases at V and 2 bases at J, with 7 bases between. Germline CDR1 SGHTA, CDR2 FQGNSA. The DNA of the CDR3 is TGTGCCAGCAGCCGCGTAGCCTACGAGCAGTACTTC. The encoded protein is CASSRVAYEQYF.

This clonotype was detected ten times or more. The V gene is TRBV25-1, the J gene TRBJ2-7; no clear D. Trimming removed 8 bases from V and 7 bases from J, with 3 bases in between. Germline V gene lookup returns CDR1 MGHDK and CDR2 SYGVNS. There are 8 residues in the CDR3. In nucleotides, the CDR3 is TGTGCCAGCTGGGAGCAGTACTTC. Its protein product is CASWEQYF.

This clonotype has more than one count but fewer than ten. V and J are TRBV27 and TRBJ2-7; the D is unclear. CDR3 length: 12 residues. The germline V gene encodes CDR1 MNHEY and CDR2 SMNVEV (reference sequence). Trimming removed 0 bases from V and 5 bases from J, with 5 bases in between. The DNA for the CDR3 is TGTGCCAGCAGTTTATCAGGGAACGAGCAGTACTTC. It encodes CASSLSGNEQYF.

This clonotype was detected a few times. V and J are TRBV2 and TRBJ2-1; D perhaps matches TRBD1 (6 bases). Germline loops: CDR1 SNHLY, CDR2 FYNNEI. There are 14 residues in the CDR3. V lost 6 bases to trimming and J lost 10 bases, with 19 bases between them. CDR3 loop: CASSPRGQGQEQFF. DNA for the CDR3: TGTGCCAGCAGCCCCAGAGGGCAGGGGCAAGAGCAGTTCTTC. The full variable domain, with the rest looked up from reference TRBV2 and TRBJ2-1, is EPEVTQTPSHQVTQMGQEVILRCVPISNHLYFYWYRQILGQKVEFLVSFYNNEISEKSEIFDDQFSVERPDGSNFTLKIRSTKLEDSAMYFCASSPRGQGQEQFFGPGTRLTVL.

The rearrangement joins TRBV19 to TRBJ2-1; a possible D gene is TRBD2 (5 bases). The germline V gene has CDR1 LNHDA and CDR2 SQIVND (reference sequence). Trimming stripped 7 bases from V and 4 bases from J, with 11 bases between. The CDR3 totals 13 residues. The CDR3 DNA is TGTGCCAGTAATCCAGCGGAATACAATGAGCAGTTCTTC. Translation: CASNPAEYNEQFF. Full variable domain (missing parts from reference TRBV19 and TRBJ2-1): DGGITQSPKYLFRKEGQNVTLSCEQNLNHDAMYWYRQDPGQGLRLIYYSQIVNDFQKGDIAEGYSVSREKKESFPLTVTSAQKNPTAFYLCASNPAEYNEQFFGPGTRLTVL.

This clonotype was seen a handful of times. The rearrangement joins TRBV27 to TRBJ2-5; D might be TRBD1 (6 bases). The CDR3 extends over 14 amino acids. Germline lookup yields CDR1 MNHEY and CDR2 SMNVEV (reference sequence). Between the trimmed V and J ends, which lost 3 bases and 7 bases, there was a span of 15 bases. CDR3 sequence reads: CASSLTGPFGTQYF. The CDR3, as DNA: TGTGCCAGCAGTTTGACAGGTCCCTTTGGGACCCAGTACTTC.

V and J are TRBV20-1 and TRBJ2-1; D unclear. This CDR3 contains 11 residues. V was pared by 1 base and J by 9 bases, with 7 bases between. CDR1 and CDR2 from the germline V gene are DFQATT and SNEGSKA (reference sequence). The CDR3 protein is CSARALVEQFF. The DNA of the CDR3 is TGCAGTGCTAGAGCGCTGGTTGAGCAGTTCTTC.